This is a list of T cell receptor beta chains from one sample in a study of a mutant IDH1 vaccine in newly diagnosed glioma. These receptors have no identified antigens. TCRdb's table, derived via immunoSEQ multiplex PCR, lists solely in-frame clones and lacks some. The repertoire includes 50,000 or so clones, roughly nine tenths of them detected once, and under 2.5% sits in the top ten. Here the sequenced sample was PBMCs, taken from a glioma patient whose treatment included an IDH1 peptide vaccine. Source of these receptors: a middle-aged man with glioma. Each CDR3 is given with its conserved first and last residue. D genes are given only for firm matches. Some rows have no size entry. The others give once, few or many, or a class for an expanded clone.

NA	TRBJ2-3	TRBV7-6	NA	TGTGCCAGCAGCTCGGCTGCGAGAATAGATACGCAGTATTTT	CASSSAARIDTQYF
NA	TRBJ2-3	TRBV9	NA	TGTGCCAGCAGCGTAGCTACAGCAGGTAGACAGGCAGATACGCAGTATTTT	CASSVATAGRQADTQYF
NA	TRBJ2-7	TRBV4-1	NA	TGCGCCAGCAGCCAAAGTCCCTCTCTCGAGCAGTACTTC	CASSQSPSLEQYF
NA	TRBJ2-5	TRBV12-5	NA	TGTGCTAGTGCCCTCGGACCTATAGGGGAGACCCAGTACTTC	CASALGPIGETQYF
NA	TRBJ1-5	TRBV27	NA	TGTGCCAGCAGTTTAAAGGGGTTGGGTGGTAATCAGCCCCAGCATTTT	CASSLKGLGGNQPQHF
NA	TRBJ1-3	TRBV30	NA	TGTGCCTGGAGGACCTTGCCTGGGCGGAACTCTGGAAACACCATATATTTT	CAWRTLPGRNSGNTIYF
NA	TRBJ1-1	TRBV18	NA	TGTGCCAGCTCACCAGGCCAGTTCCGCACTGAAGCTTTCTTT	CASSPGQFRTEAFF
NA	TRBJ2-3	TRBV5-3	TRBD2	TGTGCCAGAAGCTTTCCCGGGGGGTGTTCTAGCACAGATACGCAGTATTTT	CARSFPGGCSSTDTQYF
NA	TRBJ1-2	TRBV30	TRBD1	TGTGCCTGGGGACCATACTCCTGGACAGGGGGGAGTTTCTATGGCTACACCTTC	CAWGPYSWTGGSFYGYTF
NA	TRBJ1-5	TRBV23-1	TRBD1	TGCGCCAGCAGTCACCGAGACAGGGGGTACGTGCAATGCAATCAGCCCCAGCATTTT	CASSHRDRGYVQCNQPQHF
NA	TRBJ1-5	TRBV28	NA	TGTGCCAGCAGTCCGCCACGGAATAGCAATCAGCCCCAGCATTTT	CASSPPRNSNQPQHF
NA	TRBJ1-5	TRBV9	NA	TGTGCCAGCAGCGTAGGGGGTGGCAATCAGCCCCAGCATTTT	CASSVGGGNQPQHF
NA	TRBJ1-4	TRBV2	NA	TGTGCCAGCTCGGGAGTTAATGAAAAACTGTTTTTT	CASSGVNEKLFF
NA	TRBJ1-5	TRBV27	TRBD1	TGTGCCAGCACCAACACTGCAGGGGGAAGGAATCAGCCCCAGCATTTT	CASTNTAGGRNQPQHF
few	TRBJ1-1	TRBV6-1	NA	TGTGCCAGCAGTGCGGGGGTGATGAACACTGAAGCTTTCTTT	CASSAGVMNTEAFF
NA	TRBJ2-2	TRBV11-3	TRBD1	TGTGCCAGCAGCTTGGGGACAGGGGGTTACACCGGGGAGCTGTTTTTT	CASSLGTGGYTGELFF
NA	TRBJ1-1	TRBV6-1	TRBD1	TGTGCCAGCAGTCAGGGACAGAGTGAAGCTTTCTTT	CASSQGQSEAFF
NA	TRBJ2-7	TRBV27	NA	TGTGCCAGCAGTTTGAGGACGCACTACGAGCAGTACTTC	CASSLRTHYEQYF
NA	TRBJ2-3	TRBV19	TRBD2	TGTGCCAGTACCCCTCTAGCGGGACAAACAGATACGCAGTATTTT	CASTPLAGQTDTQYF
NA	TRBJ2-1	TRBV7-8	TRBD1	TGTGCCAGCAGCTTAGATTGGACAGGGGGCAGGAATGAGCAGTTCTTC	CASSLDWTGGRNEQFF
NA	TRBJ2-2	TRBV28	NA	TGTGCCAGCAGTTTATTAACCGGGGAGCTGTTTTTT	CASSLLTGELFF
NA	TRBJ2-7	TRBV5-1	TRBD1	TGCGCCAGCGCGCAGGGGGCAAAATACGAGCAGTACTTC	CASAQGAKYEQYF
NA	TRBJ1-2	TRBV9	NA	TGTGCCAGCAGCGATCTGTCACAGGGTGGCTATGGCTACACCTTC	CASSDLSQGGYGYTF
NA	TRBJ2-7	TRBV10-3	NA	TGTGCCATCAGTGATGGGTACGAGCAGTACTTC	CAISDGYEQYF
NA	TRBJ2-7	TRBV28	NA	TGTGCCAGCAGTTCACCCCCCAGACAGAGGGGGTCCTACGAGCAGTACTTC	CASSSPPRQRGSYEQYF
NA	TRBJ1-2	TRBV11-2	TRBD1	TGTGCCAGCAGCTTAGACCGGGACAGGGTGACTTCGCATGGCTACACCTTC	CASSLDRDRVTSHGYTF
NA	TRBJ1-1	TRBV5-5	NA	TGTGCCAGCAGCACCTCGGGAGGGGGAAACACTGAAGCTTTCTTT	CASSTSGGGNTEAFF
NA	TRBJ2-2	TRBV2	NA	TGTGCCAGCAGTGAAGGTCTTTACACCGGGGAGCTGTTTTTT	CASSEGLYTGELFF
once	TRBJ2-7	TRBV7-9	TRBD1	TGTGCCAGCAGCTGGGGACAGGGCCCCTCCTACGAGCAGTACTTC	CASSWGQGPSYEQYF
NA	TRBJ1-1	TRBV7-2	NA	TGTGCCAGCAGCTTTGGGATAACGCTGAACACTGAAGCTTTCTTT	CASSFGITLNTEAFF
NA	TRBJ1-5	TRBV6-6	TRBD1	TGTGCCAGCAGCCCCCAAGGGGGCATTCAGCCCCAGCATTTT	CASSPQGGIQPQHF
NA	TRBJ2-5	TRBV7-8	TRBD1	TGTGCCAGCAGCGCGGTCGGGACAGGGAAGAAGACCCAGTACTTC	CASSAVGTGKKTQYF
NA	TRBJ2-5	TRBV19	TRBD2	TGTGCCAGTAGTATAGAATTAGCGGGAGGGCCGGTGGTGGAGACCCAGTACTTC	CASSIELAGGPVVETQYF
few	TRBJ1-1	TRBV19	NA	TGTGCCAGTAGTACCCGGGGACTTCAAGCTTTCTTT	CASSTRGLQAFF
NA	TRBJ2-3	TRBV5-1	NA	TGCGCCAGCAGCTTGGAAGGAGGGGGCGGAGATAGCACAGATACGCAGTATTTT	CASSLEGGGGDSTDTQYF
NA	TRBJ2-7	TRBV11-2	NA	TGTGCCAGCAGCTTAGCCAGGGGCCCACTCGAGCAGTACTTC	CASSLARGPLEQYF
NA	TRBJ2-1	TRBV14	NA	TGTGCCAGCAGCCCGGGGGTCAGGTACAATGAGCAGTTCTTC	CASSPGVRYNEQFF
NA	TRBJ2-3	TRBV29-1	NA	TGCAGCGTCCCAACTAGTTGGGGCACAGATACGCAGTATTTT	CSVPTSWGTDTQYF
NA	TRBJ2-1	TRBV2	NA	TGTGCCAGCAGTGAAAGTCTACCCGGAGGCGGTGAGCAGTTCTTC	CASSESLPGGGEQFF
NA	TRBJ2-5	TRBV5-6	TRBD1	TGTGCCAGCAGCAGAGGGACAGAAGAGACCCAGTACTTC	CASSRGTEETQYF
NA	TRBJ1-4	TRBV5-1	NA	TGCGCCAGCAGCTTGGCAGCAACTAATGAAAAACTGTTTTTT	CASSLAATNEKLFF
NA	TRBJ2-7	TRBV6-1	NA	TGTGCCAGCACCCAATACTACGAGCAGTACTTC	CASTQYYEQYF
once	TRBJ2-7	TRBV13	TRBD2	TGTGCCAGCACCCAAGGGGGACTAGCGGGGGTCGAAGAGCAGTACTTC	CASTQGGLAGVEEQYF
NA	TRBJ1-4	TRBV28	NA	TGTGCCAGCAGTTTATCCCACAGCCAAAATGAAAAACTGTTTTTT	CASSLSHSQNEKLFF